This is a list of T cell receptor beta chains from one sample in a study of beta chain features in type 1 diabetes. Profiling relied on immunoSEQ multiplex PCR, and the TCRdb table lists in-frame clones only, not all of them. The data contain around 500,000 clones, around 30% of them seen just once; the ten biggest clones take up 0.05% to 0.065%. Sequencing input: naive CD4+ T cells from blood. Every receptor here comes from a man younger than 35 in good health. The CDR3 runs from the conserved cysteine through the conserved F or W. A D gene is named only where the DNA matches it firmly. Clone size is stated in some rows and not others, as once, few, many or a class when expanded.

clone_size	v_call	j_call	d_call	cdr3_nt	cdr3_aa
NA	TRBV30	TRBJ2-1	NA	TGTGCCTGGAGTCCTCGGGGGGGGACAGGGCCCCTGAGGGAGCAGTTCTTC	CAWSPRGGTGPLREQFF
few	TRBV5-1	TRBJ2-5	NA	TGCGCCAGCAGCTTCCTCGGGAGCCATGGAGAGACCCAGTACTTC	CASSFLGSHGETQYF
few	TRBV29-1	TRBJ2-4	NA	TGCAGCGTTGAAACCCAAACGGACATTCAGTACTTC	CSVETQTDIQYF
NA	TRBV30	TRBJ2-2	TRBD2	TGTGCCTGCCCGGGACTAGCGGAGGGGGACACCGGGGAGCTGTTTTTT	CACPGLAEGDTGELFF
few	TRBV29-1	TRBJ2-7	NA	TGCAGCGTTGCGACAGCAGTTTCCTACGAGCAGTACTTC	CSVATAVSYEQYF
few	TRBV7-9	TRBJ2-7	NA	TGTGCCAGCAGCGCACGGACCACCTCCTACGAGCAGTACTTC	CASSARTTSYEQYF
NA	TRBV29-1	TRBJ2-1	NA	TGCAGCGTTGAAGATTCAATTAGCTCCTACAATGAGCAGTTCTTC	CSVEDSISSYNEQFF
NA	TRBV30	TRBJ2-2	TRBD1	TGTGCCTGGAGAGACAGGGGCCGGCTCCCCGGGGAGCTGTTTTTT	CAWRDRGRLPGELFF
once	TRBV30	TRBJ2-3	NA	TGTGCCGGGAGCTCGGATACGCAGTATTTT	CAGSSDTQYF
few	TRBV7-9	TRBJ1-2	TRBD1	TGTGCCAGCAGCTCACAGGGGGCAGGGAACTATGGCTACACCTTC	CASSSQGAGNYGYTF
few	TRBV30	TRBJ2-6	NA	TGTGCCTGGAGTGGGGACAGGGCCAACGTCCTGACTTTC	CAWSGDRANVLTF
NA	TRBV27	TRBJ2-7	TRBD1	TGTGCCAGCAGTTCTCGAAACCCGGGACAGGGCTTCTACGAGCAGTACTTC	CASSSRNPGQGFYEQYF
NA	TRBV15	TRBJ2-3	TRBD1	TGTGCCACCAGCCTATATGGCAGGGGGGATACGCAGTATTTT	CATSLYGRGDTQYF
few	TRBV2	TRBJ2-5	TRBD2	TGTGCCAGCAGTCCCGGGACTAGCCGCCTCGGGACCCAGTACTTC	CASSPGTSRLGTQYF
NA	TRBV27	TRBJ2-7	NA	TGTGCCAGTCGGAGGGGGACCGTATTCACCTACGAGCAGTACTTC	CASRRGTVFTYEQYF
NA	TRBV10-3	TRBJ2-1	TRBD2	TGTGCCATCAGTGGCGGAGCGGGAGGTCTTGGTGAGCAGTTCTTC	CAISGGAGGLGEQFF
NA	TRBV10-3	TRBJ1-1	NA	TGTGCCATCAGTGAGTGGGGACAGAACACTGAAGCTTTCTTT	CAISEWGQNTEAFF
few	TRBV19	TRBJ2-1	NA	TGTGCCAGTAGTATAGAGCGGTTGCGGAGCTCCTACAATGAGCAGTTCTTC	CASSIERLRSSYNEQFF
NA	TRBV5-4	TRBJ2-7	NA	TGTGCCAGCAGCTTGGATCCCAGAGACTCCTACGAGCAGTACTTC	CASSLDPRDSYEQYF
few	TRBV18	TRBJ2-5	NA	TGTGCCAGCTCACCCGTAGGACAGCCGGGAGAGACCCAGTACTTC	CASSPVGQPGETQYF
few	TRBV28	TRBJ2-5	TRBD1	TGTGCCAGCCAAACAGACCGGGACAGCCAAGAGACCCAGTACTTC	CASQTDRDSQETQYF
few	TRBV18	TRBJ2-1	NA	TGTGCCAGCTCCTCATCACTAGGGAATGAGCAGTTCTTC	CASSSSLGNEQFF
NA	TRBV30	TRBJ1-4	TRBD1	TGTGCCTGGAGTACCCCGGGACAGGGGGCTGAAAAACTGTTTTTT	CAWSTPGQGAEKLFF
NA	TRBV7-3	TRBJ2-7	NA	TGTGCCAGCAGCCCCACCGGCGGCACAGCATACGAGCAGTACTTC	CASSPTGGTAYEQYF
NA	TRBV2	TRBJ2-2	NA	TGTGCCAGCATGAAGGAGTTAAACACCGGGGAGCTGTTTTTT	CASMKELNTGELFF
few	TRBV5-1	TRBJ2-1	TRBD2	TGCGCCAGCAGCTCCACTAGCGAGAAGAACAATGAGCAGTTCTTC	CASSSTSEKNNEQFF
few	TRBV30	TRBJ2-7	NA	TGTGCCTGGAGTGTAACAGACGCCTACGAGCAGTACTTC	CAWSVTDAYEQYF
few	TRBV20-1	TRBJ1-1	NA	TGCAGTGCTGTCCTGCAGACTGAAGCTTTCTTT	CSAVLQTEAFF
NA	TRBV30	TRBJ1-5	NA	TGTGCCTGGGGGGAAAGGGGCAATCAGCCCCAGCATTTT	CAWGERGNQPQHF
NA	TRBV7-2	TRBJ2-7	NA	TGTGCCAGCAGCTTGAGCCGCTACGAGCAGTACTTC	CASSLSRYEQYF
NA	TRBV25-1	TRBJ2-3	TRBD1	TGTGCCAGCAGTGCAGGGGGCGGGGATACGCAGTATTTT	CASSAGGGDTQYF
NA	TRBV6-5	TRBJ2-7	TRBD1	TGTGCCAGCCGTGGACAGGGGAGAACTTACGAGCAGTACTTC	CASRGQGRTYEQYF